Sequencing of this T cell receptor beta chain was carried out in a study of T-cell memory formation after mild COVID-19. General study points: Cross-reactive memory seemingly joined, as some responding clones were found in pre-infection memory. Contracting CD4+ clones were located mainly in CM and EM, and CD8+ clones in EMRA.

The CDR3 has 14 amino acids. Germline V gene lookup returns CDR1 LGHNA and CDR2 YSLEER. Trimming took 3 bases from V and 5 from J, leaving 11 bases between them. TCRdb re-called the 5' RACE reads with MiXCR, one entry per CDR3 protein. The table records fewer than 95,000 distinct CDR3 sequences, less than 15% of them present only once. As regards this clonotype: No antigen is known for it.

Specimen: PBMCs or a T cell subset sorted from them (not recorded which). This clonotype originated in an adult woman who had mild COVID-19 (a few samples of this study predate the infection). Cell type and time point are not known. V gene TRBV4-3 combines with J gene TRBJ2-1; D remains ambiguous. Here the CDR3 DNA reads TGCGCCAGCAGCCAGGGCCTAGGCCACAATGAGCAGTTCTTC. Its protein is CASSQGLGHNEQFF.